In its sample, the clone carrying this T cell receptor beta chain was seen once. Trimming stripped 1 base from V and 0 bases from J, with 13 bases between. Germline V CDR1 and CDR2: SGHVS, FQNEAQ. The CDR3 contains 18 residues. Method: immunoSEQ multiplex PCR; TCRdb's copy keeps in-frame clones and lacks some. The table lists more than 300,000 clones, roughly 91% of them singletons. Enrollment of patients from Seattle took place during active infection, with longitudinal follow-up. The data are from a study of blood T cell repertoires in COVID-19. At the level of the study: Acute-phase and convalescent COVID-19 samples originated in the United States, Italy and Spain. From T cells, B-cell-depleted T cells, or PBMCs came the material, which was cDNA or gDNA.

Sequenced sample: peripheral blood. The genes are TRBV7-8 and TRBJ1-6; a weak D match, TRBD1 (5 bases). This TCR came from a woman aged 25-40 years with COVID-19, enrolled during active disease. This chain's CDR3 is CASSLEGRGTSYNSPLHF. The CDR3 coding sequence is TGTGCCAGCAGCTTAGAAGGGAGGGGAACCTCCTATAATTCACCCCTCCACTTT.